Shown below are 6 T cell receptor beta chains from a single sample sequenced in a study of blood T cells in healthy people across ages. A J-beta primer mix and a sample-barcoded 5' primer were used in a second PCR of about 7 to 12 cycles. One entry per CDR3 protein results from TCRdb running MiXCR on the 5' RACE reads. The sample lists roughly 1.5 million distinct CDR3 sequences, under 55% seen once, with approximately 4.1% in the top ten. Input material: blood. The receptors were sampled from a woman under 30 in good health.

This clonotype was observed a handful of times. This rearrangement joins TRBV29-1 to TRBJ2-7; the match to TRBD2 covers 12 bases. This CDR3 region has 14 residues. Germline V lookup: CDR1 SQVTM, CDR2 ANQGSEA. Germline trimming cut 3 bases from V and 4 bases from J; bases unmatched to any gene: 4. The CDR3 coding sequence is TGCAGCGTTGATCGACTAGCGGGAGTTTACGAGCAGTACTTC. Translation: CSVDRLAGVYEQYF.

The CDR3 bases are TGCAGCGTTAAGGGGCTAGCGGGGTACAATGAGCAGTTCTTC. This gives the protein CSVKGLAGYNEQFF. V usage is TRBV29-1 and J usage is TRBJ2-1; 9 bases agree with TRBD2. Germline CDR1 reads SQVTM; CDR2 reads ANQGSEA. V lost 5 bases and J lost 4; bases outside the gene matches: 6. This CDR3 contains 14 residues.

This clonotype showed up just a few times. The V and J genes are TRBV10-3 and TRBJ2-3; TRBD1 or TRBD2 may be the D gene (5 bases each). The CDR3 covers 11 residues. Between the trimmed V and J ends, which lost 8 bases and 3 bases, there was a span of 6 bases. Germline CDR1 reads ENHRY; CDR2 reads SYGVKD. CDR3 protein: CAIGGTDTQYF. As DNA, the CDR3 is TGTGCCATCGGGGGTACAGATACGCAGTATTTT.

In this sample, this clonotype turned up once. CDR3 sequence reads: CASSFDRVTGELFF. The CDR3 region has the DNA TGTGCCAGCAGTTTTGACAGGGTCACCGGGGAGCTGTTTTTT. The chain combines TRBV28 with TRBJ2-2; 7 nucleotides align to TRBD1. Germline CDR1 reads MDHEN; CDR2 reads SYDVKM. This CDR3 has 14 residues. Trimming removed 3 bases from V and 4 bases from J; junction bases left unmatched: 2.

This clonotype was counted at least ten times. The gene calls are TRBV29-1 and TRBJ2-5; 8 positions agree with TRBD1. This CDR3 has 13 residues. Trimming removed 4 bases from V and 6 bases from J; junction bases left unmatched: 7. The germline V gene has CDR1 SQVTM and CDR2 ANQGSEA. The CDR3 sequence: CSVVQGARQTQYF. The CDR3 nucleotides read TGCAGCGTTGTCCAGGGGGCGCGGCAGACCCAGTACTTC.

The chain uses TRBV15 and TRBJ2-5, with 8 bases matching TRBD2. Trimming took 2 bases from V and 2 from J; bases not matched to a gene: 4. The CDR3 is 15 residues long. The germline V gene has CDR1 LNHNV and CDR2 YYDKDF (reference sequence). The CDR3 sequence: CATSRSGGGQETQYF. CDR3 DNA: TGTGCCACCAGCAGATCGGGCGGGGGGCAAGAGACCCAGTACTTC.